These 32 T cell receptor beta chains were all obtained from the same sample, sequenced in a study of patients and donors after allogeneic stem cell transplantation. TCRdb independently ran MiXCR on the RT-PCR reads; one entry per CDR3 protein. The data contain 190,000 or so distinct CDR3 sequences, 38% of them singletons. The sequenced sample consisted of blood, either unsorted or a sorted T cell fraction (not recorded which). The source is a human donor who was either an allogeneic HSCT recipient or a stem cell or donor lymphocyte infusion donor (not recorded which). It is not recorded whose cells these are; they may come from a transplant donor.

The genes are TRBV10-3 and TRBJ1-2, with a tentative D call TRBD1 (5 bases). CDR3 size: 16 residues. Germline loops: CDR1 ENHRY, CDR2 SYGVKD. The ends were cut back, 2 bases at V and 4 bases at J, with 17 bases in the middle. CDR3 coding DNA: TGTGCCATCAGTGAGCGACGGGGCGAGAGTAGCTATGGCTACACCTTC. It encodes CAISERRGESSYGYTF.

This clonotype showed up just a few times. The chain couples TRBV10-3 to TRBJ2-7; 7 nucleotides agree with TRBD1. Germline loops: CDR1 ENHRY, CDR2 SYGVKD. Trimming at V came to 3 bases and at J to 4 bases, leaving 9 bases not matched to a gene. The CDR3 covers 15 residues. The CDR3 DNA reads TGTGCCATCAGTGATAGTGGGACAGACGATTACGAGCAGTACTTC. It is translated as CAISDSGTDDYEQYF.

The chain combines TRBV6-2 or TRBV6-3 with TRBJ2-1; 10 nucleotides line up with TRBD2. Germline V gene lookup returns CDR1 MNHEY and CDR2 SVGEGT. CDR3 length: 15 amino acids. V lost 8 bases and J lost 6; bases outside the gene matches: 10. CDR3: CASEGSGGGGNEQFF. CDR3 in DNA: TGTGCCAGCGAAGGGAGCGGGGGGGGCGGCAATGAGCAGTTCTTC.

V usage is TRBV12-3 or TRBV12-4 and J usage is TRBJ2-5; 8 bases map to TRBD2. V shed 3 bases, J shed 2 bases, and the junction held 5 bases outside the gene matches. The CDR3 has 15 residues. The CDR3 DNA follows: TGTGCCAGCAGTTTGGGACTAGTCCCACAAGAGACCCAGTACTTC. Translation gives CASSLGLVPQETQYF.

The chain joins TRBV11-2 to TRBJ2-2, with a possible D match to TRBD2 (6 bases). From germline, CDR1 is SGHAT and CDR2 FQNNGV. V was clipped by 8 bases and J by 0 bases, with 16 bases between them. The CDR3 is 16 residues long. The CDR3 DNA reads as TGTGCCAGCGGACGGACCCCGGGGGCGAACACCGGGGAGCTGTTTTTT. Protein sequence: CASGRTPGANTGELFF.

This clonotype was seen just once. The chain has TRBV9 and TRBJ1-3; D is unclear. CDR1 and CDR2 (germline): SGDLS, YYNGEE. V was pared by 7 bases and J by 2 bases, with 13 bases between. The CDR3 length is 14 residues. The chain's CDR3 is CASAGAGPGNTIYF. Written as DNA, the CDR3 is TGTGCCAGCGCCGGTGCGGGCCCTGGAAACACCATATATTTT.

Points on this clonotype: One junction end does not reproduce the germline sequence, and a read error may be involved. The V and J genes are TRBV15 and TRBJ1-2; D unclear. This CDR3 comprises 14 residues. Germline lookup yields CDR1 LNHNV and CDR2 YYDKDF (reference sequence). CDR3 DNA: TGTGCCACCTGCAGAGATCTCCCCGGCTATGGCTACACCTTC. Protein product: CATCRDLPGYGYTF. The full variable domain, rest sourced from reference TRBV15 and TRBJ1-2, is DAMVIQNPRYQVTQFGKPVTLSCSQTLNHNVMYWYQQKSSQAPKLLFHYYDKDFNNEADTPDNFQSRRPNTSFCFLDIRSPGLGDTAMYLCATCRDLPGYGYTFGSGTRLTVV.

V is TRBV5-1 and J is TRBJ1-1, with D unresolved. CDR1 and CDR2 from the germline V gene are SGHRS and YFSETQ. The length of the CDR3 is 15 residues. V lost 4 bases to trimming and J lost 1 base, with 14 bases between them. CDR3 sequence reads: CASSLVGPANTEAFF. CDR3 coding DNA: TGCGCCAGCAGCCTGGTAGGGCCAGCGAACACTGAAGCTTTCTTT.

The chain uses TRBV5-1 and TRBJ2-7, with no clear D. Germline CDR1 and CDR2: SGHRS and YFSETQ. V was clipped by 0 bases and J by 3 bases, with 7 bases between them. This CDR3 has 13 amino acids. The CDR3 spells CASSLAQIYEQYF. The CDR3 nucleotides are TGCGCCAGCAGCTTGGCGCAGATCTACGAGCAGTACTTC.

The chain employs TRBV7-3 and TRBJ2-3; no clear D gene. Germline V gene data show CDR1 as SGHTA and CDR2 as FQGTGA. The length of the CDR3 is 15 residues. Trimming stripped 1 base from V and 1 base from J, with 9 bases between. CDR3 sequence: CASSLMGWGTDTQYF. Here the CDR3 DNA reads TGTGCCAGCAGCTTAATGGGCTGGGGCACAGATACGCAGTATTTT.

V and J are TRBV6-5 and TRBJ1-1; 10 nucleotides agree with TRBD1. Germline loops: CDR1 MNHEY, CDR2 SVGAGI. V shed 2 bases and J 5 bases; nucleotides not matched to a gene: 11. The CDR3 is 17 amino acids. CDR3 residues: CASSYGTGVLSGTEAFF. The CDR3 nucleotides are TGTGCCAGCAGTTACGGGACAGGGGTCCTCTCTGGTACTGAAGCTTTCTTT.

This clonotype was counted once. The chain is built from TRBV19 and TRBJ1-1; D possibly corresponds to TRBD1 (5 bases). Germline lookup yields CDR1 LNHDA and CDR2 SQIVND (reference sequence). The CDR3 length is 14 residues. V was shortened by 7 bases and J by 2 bases, with 14 bases between the two germline ends. The CDR3 DNA follows: TGTGCCAGTACCTCATGGGGGAGTAACACTGAAGCTTTCTTT. This codes for CASTSWGSNTEAFF.

This clonotype was seen many times. The genes are TRBV29-1 and TRBJ1-2; unclear D gene. The CDR3 has 13 amino acids. V was shortened by 7 bases and J by 3 bases, with 15 bases between the two germline ends. The germline V gene has CDR1 SQVTM and CDR2 ANQGSEA. CDR3 protein: CSASLGQDYGYTF. CDR3 DNA: TGCAGCGCCTCCTTAGGGCAGGACTATGGCTACACCTTC.

The chain carries TRBV5-4 and TRBJ2-3, with D possibly being TRBD2 (6 bases). The V end was cut by 0 bases, the J end by 5 bases, with 16 bases between. The germline CDR1 and CDR2 sequences are SGHNT and YYREEE (reference sequence). CDR3 length equals 16 residues. The CDR3 DNA is TGTGCCAGCAGCTTGGGACCCGGGGGAGAGGGAGATACGCAGTATTTT. This sequence encodes CASSLGPGGEGDTQYF.

The rearrangement joins TRBV5-5 to TRBJ1-1; D is perhaps TRBD1 (6 bases). Germline-derived CDR1 and CDR2 are SGHKS and YYEKEE (reference sequence). V lost 4 bases and J lost 5, with 15 bases in between. CDR3 length: 14 amino acids. The CDR3, as DNA: TGTGCCAGCAGCCCACACAGGGCGGGGACTGAAGCTTTCTTT. Its protein is CASSPHRAGTEAFF.

The chain uses TRBV3-1 and TRBJ2-2; a weak D match, TRBD2 (6 bases). Germline-derived CDR1 and CDR2 are LGHDT and YNNKEL (reference sequence). CDR3 length equals 16 residues. V was cut by 1 base and J by 0 bases, with 9 bases left in between. The CDR3 nucleotides are TGTGCCAGCAGCCAAGGGGCGGGAACGAACACCGGGGAGCTGTTTTTT. This encodes CASSQGAGTNTGELFF. The entire variable domain, with the rest obtained from reference TRBV3-1 and TRBJ2-2, is as follows: DTAVSQTPKYLVTQMGNDKSIKCEQNLGHDTMYWYKQDSKKFLKIMFSYNNKELIINETVPNRFSPKSPDKAHLNLHINSLELGDSAVYFCASSQGAGTNTGELFFGEGSRLTVL.

This clonotype was counted a few times. This chain uses TRBV29-1 with TRBJ1-1; TRBD1 matches at 9 bases. From germline, CDR1 is SQVTM and CDR2 ANQGSEA. The trim removed 4 bases at V and 4 bases at J, leaving 4 bases unmatched. The CDR3 length is 13 residues. CDR3 DNA: TGCAGCGTTGGTTGGGACAGGGCCACTGAAGCTTTCTTT. It yields the protein CSVGWDRATEAFF. Full variable domain (remainder filled in from reference TRBV29-1 and TRBJ1-1): SAVISQKPSRDICQRGTSLTIQCQVDSQVTMMFWYRQQPGQSLTLIATANQGSEATYESGFVIDKFPISRPNLTFSTLTVSNMSPEDSSIYLCSVGWDRATEAFFGQGTRLTVV.

The chain links TRBV7-3 to TRBJ2-1; perhaps TRBD2 as D (7 bases). From germline, CDR1 is SGHTA and CDR2 FQGTGA. The V end lost 4 bases, the J end lost 2 bases, and 18 bases lay between the germline ends. The CDR3 spans 17 residues. CDR3 in DNA: TGTGCCAGCAGCTCCGCCCAAGGGGGGGGGCCCTACAATGAGCAGTTCTTC. Translation: CASSSAQGGGPYNEQFF.

The rearrangement links TRBV20-1 to TRBJ2-7; TRBD1 agrees at 8 bases. CDR3 size: 13 residues. Germline assignment: CDR1 DFQATT and CDR2 SNEGSKA (reference sequence). The ends lost 3 bases at V and 2 bases at J; junction bases unmatched: 3. The CDR3, as DNA: TGCAGTGCTAGCCGCAGGGGGCCCTACGAGCAGTACTTC. It codes for CSASRRGPYEQYF.

This clonotype was seen a handful of times. J is TRBJ2-7 and V is TRBV4-2, with TRBD1 matching 10 bases. CDR1 is LGHNA and CDR2 is YNFKEQ in the germline V gene. J lost 3 bases, V lost 5 bases, and 4 bases had no gene match. The CDR3 extends over 14 amino acids. CDR3 residues: CASSSRTGGYEQYF. CDR3 nucleotide sequence: TGTGCCAGCAGCTCCCGGACAGGGGGCTACGAGCAGTACTTC.

The CDR3 nucleotides read TGTGCCAGCAGCCACGGCAGAGACATGAACACTGAAGCTTTCTTT. Translating gives CASSHGRDMNTEAFF. The chain has TRBV4-2 and TRBJ1-1, with no clear D. The CDR3 is 15 amino acids. The V end lost 3 bases, the J end lost 0 bases, and 11 bases lay between the germline ends. Per the germline V gene, CDR1 is LGHNA and CDR2 is YNFKEQ.

V usage is TRBV20-1 and J usage is TRBJ2-3, with 12 bases lining up with TRBD2. The junction had 5 bases not matched to a gene; V was cut back by 5 bases and J by 2 bases. The length of the CDR3 is 15 residues. Germline values: CDR1 DFQATT, CDR2 SNEGSKA (reference sequence). The CDR3 sequence: CSAPLAGGPTDTQYF. The CDR3 region has the DNA TGCAGTGCTCCTCTAGCGGGGGGGCCCACAGATACGCAGTATTTT.

This clonotype was seen more than once but under ten times. The V call is TRBV5-5, the J call TRBJ1-1, with D perhaps matching TRBD1 (6 bases). The germline CDR1 and CDR2 sequences are SGHKS and YYEKEE (reference sequence). This CDR3 is built from 15 residues. The ends were cut back, 4 bases at V and 4 bases at J, with 17 bases in the middle. CDR3 nucleotide sequence: TGTGCCAGCAGCGCTATACAGGGTTGGGGCACTGAAGCTTTCTTT. This translates into CASSAIQGWGTEAFF.

In its sample, this clonotype was seen a few times. This rearrangement joins TRBV14 to TRBJ1-1, with a tentative D call TRBD1 (5 bases). Germline CDR1 reads SGHDN; CDR2 reads FVKESK. The CDR3 runs to 19 residues. Trimming pared 2 bases from V and 6 bases from J, leaving 28 bases between. The CDR3 bases are TGTGCCAGCAGCCAAAAGGGAGTTCTGGGGGGTGGTTTTATCTCTGAAGCTTTCTTT. Its translation: CASSQKGVLGGGFISEAFF.

This clonotype was observed once. The V and J genes are TRBV5-1 and TRBJ2-4; D possibly corresponds to TRBD1 (6 bases). Trimming took 7 bases from V and 9 from J, leaving 20 bases between them. Per the germline V gene, CDR1 is SGHRS and CDR2 is YFSETQ. The CDR3 contains 14 residues. CDR3 DNA sequence: TGCGCCAGCCAACCCGGGACAACGGTAGGCATTCAGTACTTC. Translation: CASQPGTTVGIQYF.

This clonotype was seen a handful of times. The chain combines TRBV5-1 with TRBJ2-3; the match to TRBD1 covers 7 bases. V trimming: 4 bases; J trimming: 2 bases; junction bases outside the gene matches: 4. This CDR3 is 14 amino acids long. CDR1 and CDR2 from the germline V gene are SGHRS and YFSETQ. CDR3 protein: CASSNGQATDTQYF. DNA of the CDR3: TGCGCCAGCAGCAATGGACAGGCCACAGATACGCAGTATTTT.

V and J are TRBV12-3 or TRBV12-4 and TRBJ1-1; 7 bases map to TRBD1. Trimming cost V 6 bases and J 0 bases; bases outside gene matches: 7. The CDR3 consists of 15 residues. The CDR3 here is CASRPQGSVNTEAFF. The CDR3 nucleotides read TGTGCCAGCAGACCACAGGGGTCGGTGAACACTGAAGCTTTCTTT.

The chain recombines TRBV11-2 with TRBJ1-2, with 7 nucleotides matching TRBD1. CDR1 is SGHAT, CDR2 FQNNGV, per germline. Germline trimming cut 5 bases from V and 5 bases from J; bases unmatched to any gene: 5. This CDR3 contains 13 residues. This CDR3 is CASSPGTEYGYTF. The DNA of the CDR3 is TGTGCCAGCAGCCCAGGGACAGAGTATGGCTACACCTTC.

This rearrangement joins TRBV5-1 to TRBJ1-1; D is undetermined. V was pared by 4 bases and J by 1 base, with 8 bases between. Germline V gene sequence: CDR1 SGHRS, CDR2 YFSETQ. This CDR3 has 13 amino acids. The CDR3, as DNA: TGCGCCAGCAGCCGTTCAGGGAACACTGAAGCTTTCTTT. It encodes CASSRSGNTEAFF.

This clonotype was counted only a few times. V and J are TRBV2 and TRBJ1-4, with D unresolved. Trimming removed 8 bases from V and 7 bases from J, with 17 bases in between. The CDR3 has 14 residues. Germline CDR1 SNHLY, CDR2 FYNNEI. This chain's CDR3 is CASWGLRRGEKLFF. The DNA of the CDR3 is TGTGCCAGCTGGGGTCTCCGACGGGGTGAAAAACTGTTTTTT.

This clonotype was seen more than once but under ten times. The chain combines TRBV5-1 with TRBJ1-1, with D perhaps TRBD1 (5 bases). The CDR3 spans 15 residues. Germline V gene lookup returns CDR1 SGHRS and CDR2 YFSETQ. The V gene lost 2 bases and the J gene lost 1 base, with 12 bases spanning the gap. CDR3 sequence reads: CASSFLVQGNTEAFF. The CDR3 bases are TGCGCCAGCAGCTTTTTGGTTCAGGGGAACACTGAAGCTTTCTTT.

V and J are TRBV28 and TRBJ1-6, with D maybe TRBD1 (5 bases). Between the trimmed V and J ends, which lost 2 bases and 7 bases, there was a span of 15 bases. Germline values: CDR1 MDHEN, CDR2 SYDVKM. The CDR3 has 16 residues. The CDR3 sequence is CASSLRPRQGNSPLHF. The DNA of the CDR3 is TGTGCCAGCAGTTTAAGGCCCCGGCAGGGAAATTCACCCCTCCACTTT.